The rows below give T cell receptor beta chains drawn from one sample of a study of PD-L1 blockade in urothelial cancer. Sequenced by immunoSEQ multiplex PCR; TCRdb stores in-frame clones only, minus some. Seen here are under 70,000 clones, approximately 80% observed once, and the top ten hold about 1.6%. The sequences come from PBMCs, collected around atezolizumab (anti-PD-L1) treatment. These receptors originate from a man in his 70s with urothelial cancer. CDR3s include the opening cysteine and the closing phenylalanine or tryptophan. A D gene is named only where the DNA matches it firmly. Some rows mark clone size as missing; the rest say once, few, many or name a class of expanded clone.

clone size	J gene	D gene	V gene	CDR3 protein	CDR3 DNA
-	TRBJ1-2	-	TRBV7-2	CASSLELLPGYTF	TGTGCCAGCAGCTTAGAGCTGCTGCCCGGCTACACCTTC
-	TRBJ1-1	-	TRBV19	CASSRGRGRDMNTEAFF	TGTGCCAGTAGTCGGGGGAGAGGGAGAGACATGAACACTGAAGCTTTCTTT
-	TRBJ2-1	-	TRBV4-3	CASSQEWGQSYNEQFF	TGCGCCAGCAGCCAAGAATGGGGCCAGTCCTACAATGAGCAGTTCTTC
-	TRBJ2-1	TRBD2	TRBV25-1	CASSEILAGSYNEQFF	TGTGCCAGCAGTGAAATTTTAGCGGGCTCCTACAATGAGCAGTTCTTC
-	TRBJ1-1	TRBD1	TRBV19	CASSRTGDTGNTEAFF	TGTGCCAGTAGTAGGACAGGGGATACTGGGAACACTGAAGCTTTCTTT
-	TRBJ2-3	-	TRBV27	CASSFGGFTDTQYF	TGTGCCAGCAGTTTTGGGGGGTTCACAGATACGCAGTATTTT
-	TRBJ2-4	-	TRBV7-2	CASSLADTRFLGSLAKNIQYF	TGTGCCAGCAGCTTAGCTGACACCCGTTTTCTGGGCAGTCTAGCCAAAAACATTCAGTACTTC
-	TRBJ1-5	TRBD1	TRBV19	CASTEGQADQPQHF	TGTGCCAGTACCGAGGGACAGGCGGATCAGCCCCAGCATTTT
once	TRBJ1-5	-	TRBV21-1	CASGLIRIGDNQPQHF	TGTGCCAGCGGCCTTATTAGGATAGGGGACAATCAGCCCCAGCATTTT
few	TRBJ2-2	-	TRBV4-3	CASSQDREWVTGELFF	TGCGCCAGCAGCCAAGATCGGGAGTGGGTCACCGGGGAGCTGTTTTTT
-	TRBJ2-3	TRBD2	TRBV11-2	CASSLLAGGTDTQYF	TGTGCCAGCAGCTTATTGGCGGGAGGCACAGATACGCAGTATTTT
-	TRBJ2-6	TRBD1	TRBV9	CASSPIVGQAFSGANVLTF	TGTGCCAGCAGCCCTATTGTGGGACAGGCGTTCTCTGGGGCCAACGTCCTGACTTTC
once	TRBJ2-7	-	TRBV27	CASSFGPSYEQYF	TGTGCCAGCAGTTTCGGTCCGTCCTACGAGCAGTACTTC
-	TRBJ2-7	-	TRBV5-1	CASSALSGASYEQYF	TGCGCCAGCAGCGCGCTTAGCGGCGCCTCCTACGAGCAGTACTTC
few	TRBJ2-5	-	TRBV15	CATSRQGGETQYF	TGTGCCACCAGCAGACAGGGGGGAGAGACCCAGTACTTC
-	TRBJ1-5	-	TRBV19	CASIPAEGQPQHF	TGTGCCAGTATCCCGGCGGAAGGTCAGCCCCAGCATTTT
-	TRBJ1-1	-	TRBV6-4	CASSTQVGGEAFF	TGTGCCAGCAGTACCCAGGTCGGCGGGGAAGCTTTCTTT
-	TRBJ2-1	TRBD2	TRBV27	CASSLLAGVNEQFF	TGTGCCAGCAGTTTGCTAGCGGGAGTCAATGAGCAGTTCTTC
-	TRBJ2-6	-	TRBV12-5	CASGLGESGANVLTF	TGTGCTAGTGGTTTGGGAGAATCTGGGGCCAACGTCCTGACTTTC
-	TRBJ2-1	-	TRBV4-3	CASSQDRHDEQFF	TGCGCCAGCAGCCAAGATAGACACGATGAGCAGTTCTTC
-	TRBJ1-3	-	TRBV28	CASSKSLSGNTIYF	TGTGCCAGCAGTAAATCCCTCTCTGGAAACACCATATATTTT
-	TRBJ1-2	TRBD1	TRBV9	CASSQGRDRVGYGYTF	TGTGCCAGCAGCCAGGGTAGGGACAGGGTTGGCTATGGCTACACCTTC
-	TRBJ2-7	-	TRBV6-1	CASSESPGTGAYEQYF	TGTGCCAGCAGTGAATCCCCAGGGACGGGAGCCTACGAGCAGTACTTC
-	TRBJ2-3	TRBD1	TRBV9	CASSVSGTGTTDTQYF	TGTGCCAGCAGCGTAAGTGGGACAGGGACAACAGATACGCAGTATTTT
-	TRBJ1-1	-	TRBV6-5	CASSYRVRAGGTEAFF	TGTGCCAGCAGTTACCGCGTAAGGGCCGGGGGCACTGAAGCTTTCTTT
-	TRBJ2-1	-	TRBV27	CASSLAIGPGNEQFF	TGTGCCAGCAGTTTGGCCATCGGACCGGGGAATGAGCAGTTCTTC
-	TRBJ1-3	-	TRBV14	CASSRTGHSGNTIYF	TGTGCCAGCAGTCGAACAGGGCACTCTGGAAACACCATATATTTT
-	TRBJ1-1	-	TRBV6-5	CASSPSGTLEAFF	TGTGCCAGCAGCCCCTCCGGGACACTTGAAGCTTTCTTT
-	TRBJ2-1	-	TRBV18	CASSRAYSYNEQFF	TGTGCCAGCTCAAGAGCATACTCCTACAATGAGCAGTTCTTC
-	TRBJ2-5	-	TRBV11-2	CASSSRTGRGETQYF	TGTGCCAGCAGCTCAAGGACAGGGAGGGGGGAGACCCAGTACTTC
-	TRBJ1-5	TRBD1	TRBV19	CASATGGGQPQHF	TGTGCCAGTGCGACAGGGGGGGGTCAGCCCCAGCATTTT
-	TRBJ1-4	-	TRBV27	CASSGLATNEKLFF	TGTGCCAGCTCTGGTTTAGCAACTAATGAAAAACTGTTTTTT
-	TRBJ1-5	-	TRBV27	CASSLTAYSNQPQHF	TGTGCCAGCAGTTTAACAGCTTATAGCAATCAGCCCCAGCATTTT